This T cell receptor (beta chain) was documented in a study of cytomegalovirus exposure and HLA in healthy donors. Overall study: Of all 400 or so donors who were genotyped, 75% to 85% belonged to the Caucasian-associated ancestry cluster.

The PCR made use of 60 Vbeta and 13 Jbeta primers. Using immunoSEQ multiplex PCR, the repertoire was profiled, and TCRdb retains in-frame clones only, with some absent. This table holds about 140,000 clones, approximately 80% found once. Sampled while nominally healthy, donors likely had unrecorded immune exposures. V lost 2 bases, J lost 2 bases, and 12 bases lay in between. CDR3 length equals 15 residues. Looked up from germline, CDR1 is LNHNV and CDR2 is YYDKDF (reference sequence). Comments on this clone: Its antigen is as yet unknown.

Study-level findings and limits: The study put under 200 TCR beta chains on its list as cytomegalovirus-associated. In presence/absence analyses, roughly uniform sequencing depth across donors was assumed.

The V and J genes are TRBV15 and TRBJ1-2; no clear D. Sequences were obtained from PBMCs. The clonotype was recovered from a man between 40 and 49 years old in good health and CMV-seronegative. The CDR3 is CATSRQADFNYGYTF. DNA for the CDR3: TGTGCCACCAGCAGACAGGCCGATTTCAACTATGGCTACACCTTC.